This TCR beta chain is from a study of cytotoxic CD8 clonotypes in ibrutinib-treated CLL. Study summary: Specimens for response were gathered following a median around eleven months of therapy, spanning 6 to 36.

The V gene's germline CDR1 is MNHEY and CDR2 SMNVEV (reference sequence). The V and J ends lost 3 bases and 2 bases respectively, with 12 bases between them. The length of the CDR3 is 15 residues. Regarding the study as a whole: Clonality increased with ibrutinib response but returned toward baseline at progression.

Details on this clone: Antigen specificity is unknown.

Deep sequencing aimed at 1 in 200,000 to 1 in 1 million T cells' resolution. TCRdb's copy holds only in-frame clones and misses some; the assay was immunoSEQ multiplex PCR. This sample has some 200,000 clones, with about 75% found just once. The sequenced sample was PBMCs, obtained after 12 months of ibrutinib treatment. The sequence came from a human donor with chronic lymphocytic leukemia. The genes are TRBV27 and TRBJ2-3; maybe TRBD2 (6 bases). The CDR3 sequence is CASSFSRLVTDTQYF. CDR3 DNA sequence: TGTGCCAGCAGTTTTTCGAGACTAGTCACAGATACGCAGTATTTT.